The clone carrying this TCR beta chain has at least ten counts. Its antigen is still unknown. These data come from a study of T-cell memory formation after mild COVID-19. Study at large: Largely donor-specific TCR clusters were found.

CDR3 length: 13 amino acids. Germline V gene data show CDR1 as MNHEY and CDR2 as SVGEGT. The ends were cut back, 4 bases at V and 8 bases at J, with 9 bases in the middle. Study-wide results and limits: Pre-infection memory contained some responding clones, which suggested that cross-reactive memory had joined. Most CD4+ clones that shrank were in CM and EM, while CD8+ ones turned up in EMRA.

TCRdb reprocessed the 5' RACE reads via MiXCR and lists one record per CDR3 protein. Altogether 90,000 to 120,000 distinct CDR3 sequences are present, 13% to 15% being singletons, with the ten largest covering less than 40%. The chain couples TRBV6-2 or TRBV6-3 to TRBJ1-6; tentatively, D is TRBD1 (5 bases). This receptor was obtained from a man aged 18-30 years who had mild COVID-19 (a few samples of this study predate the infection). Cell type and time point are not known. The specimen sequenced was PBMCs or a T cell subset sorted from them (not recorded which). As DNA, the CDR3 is TGTGCCAGCAGTTTCAGGGAACATTCACCCCTCCACTTT. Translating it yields CASSFREHSPLHF.